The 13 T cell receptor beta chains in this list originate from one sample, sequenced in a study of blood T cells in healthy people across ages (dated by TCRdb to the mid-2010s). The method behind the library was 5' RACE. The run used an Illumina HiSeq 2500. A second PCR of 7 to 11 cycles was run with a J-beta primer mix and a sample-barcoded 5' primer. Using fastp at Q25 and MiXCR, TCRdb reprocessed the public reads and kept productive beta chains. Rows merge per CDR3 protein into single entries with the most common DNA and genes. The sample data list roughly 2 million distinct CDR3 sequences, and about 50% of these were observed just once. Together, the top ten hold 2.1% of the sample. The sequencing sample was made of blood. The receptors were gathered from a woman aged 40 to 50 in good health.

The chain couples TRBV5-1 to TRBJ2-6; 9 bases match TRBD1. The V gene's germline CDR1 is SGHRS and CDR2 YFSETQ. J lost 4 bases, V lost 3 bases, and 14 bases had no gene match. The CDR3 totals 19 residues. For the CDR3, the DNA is TGCGCCAGCAGCTCGGGACAGGGCCTTATTGCAGTAGGGGCCAACGTCCTGACTTTC. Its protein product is CASSSGQGLIAVGANVLTF. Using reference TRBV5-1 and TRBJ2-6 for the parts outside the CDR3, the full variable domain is KAGVTQTPRYLIKTRGQQVTLSCSPISGHRSVSWYQQTPGQGLQFLFEYFSETQRNKGNFPGRFSGRQFSNSRSEMNVSTLELGDSALYLCASSSGQGLIAVGANVLTFGAGSRLTVL.

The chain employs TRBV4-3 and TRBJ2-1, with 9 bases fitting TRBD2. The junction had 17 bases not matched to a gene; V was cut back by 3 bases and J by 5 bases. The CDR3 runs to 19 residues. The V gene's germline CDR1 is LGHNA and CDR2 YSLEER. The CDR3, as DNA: TGCGCCAGCAGCCAGATACAGGTGGGGGAGCGGGGGGATCACAATGAGCAGTTCTTC. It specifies CASSQIQVGERGDHNEQFF.

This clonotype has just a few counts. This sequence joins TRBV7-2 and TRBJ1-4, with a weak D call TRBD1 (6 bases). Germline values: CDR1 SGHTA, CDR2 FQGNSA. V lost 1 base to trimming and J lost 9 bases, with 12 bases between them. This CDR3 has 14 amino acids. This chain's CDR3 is CASSLEGGGKKLFF. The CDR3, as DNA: TGTGCCAGCAGCTTAGAAGGGGGGGGGAAAAAACTGTTTTTT.

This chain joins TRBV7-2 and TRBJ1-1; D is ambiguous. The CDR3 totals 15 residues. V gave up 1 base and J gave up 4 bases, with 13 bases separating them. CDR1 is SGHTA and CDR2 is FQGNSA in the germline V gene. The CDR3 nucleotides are TGTGCCAGCAGCTTAGGACGTGCATTGGGCACTGAAGCTTTCTTT. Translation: CASSLGRALGTEAFF.

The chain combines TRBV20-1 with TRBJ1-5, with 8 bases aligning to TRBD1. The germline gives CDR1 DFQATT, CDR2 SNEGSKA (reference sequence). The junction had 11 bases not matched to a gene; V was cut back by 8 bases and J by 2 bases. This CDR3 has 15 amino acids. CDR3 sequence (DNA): TGCAGTACTGGTAGACAGGGGCTTCGCAATCAGCCCCAGCATTTT. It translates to CSTGRQGLRNQPQHF.

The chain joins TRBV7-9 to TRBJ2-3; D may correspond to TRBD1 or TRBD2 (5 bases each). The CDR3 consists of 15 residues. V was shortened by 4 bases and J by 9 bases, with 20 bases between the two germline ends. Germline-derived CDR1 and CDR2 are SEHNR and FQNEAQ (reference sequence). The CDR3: CASSYYTGTAGTQYF. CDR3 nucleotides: TGTGCCAGCAGCTACTACACTGGGACGGCCGGGACGCAGTATTTT.

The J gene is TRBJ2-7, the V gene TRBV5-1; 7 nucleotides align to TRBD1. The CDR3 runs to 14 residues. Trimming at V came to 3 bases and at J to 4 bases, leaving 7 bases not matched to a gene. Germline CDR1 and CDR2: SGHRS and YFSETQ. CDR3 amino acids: CASSYPGTEYEQYF. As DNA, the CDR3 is TGCGCCAGCAGCTATCCCGGGACAGAGTACGAGCAGTACTTC. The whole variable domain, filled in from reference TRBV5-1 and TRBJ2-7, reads KAGVTQTPRYLIKTRGQQVTLSCSPISGHRSVSWYQQTPGQGLQFLFEYFSETQRNKGNFPGRFSGRQFSNSRSEMNVSTLELGDSALYLCASSYPGTEYEQYFGPGTRLTVT.

The CDR3 sequence is CASSSQTSGGAGTQYF. The CDR3 coding sequence is TGTGCCAGCAGCTCCCAGACTAGCGGGGGGGCAGGTACGCAGTATTTT. V and J are TRBV7-2 and TRBJ2-3; 14 nucleotides align to TRBD2. CDR1 SGHTA and CDR2 FQGNSA come from the germline V gene. The J segment lost 8 bases and the V segment lost 4 bases, leaving 8 bases of the junction unmatched. The CDR3 loop spans 16 amino acids. The entire variable domain, with the rest obtained from reference TRBV7-2 and TRBJ2-3, is as follows: GAGVSQSPSNKVTEKGKDVELRCDPISGHTALYWYRQSLGQGLEFLIYFQGNSAPDKSGLPSDRFSAERTGGSVSTLTIQRTQQEDSAVYLCASSSQTSGGAGTQYFGPGTRLTVL.

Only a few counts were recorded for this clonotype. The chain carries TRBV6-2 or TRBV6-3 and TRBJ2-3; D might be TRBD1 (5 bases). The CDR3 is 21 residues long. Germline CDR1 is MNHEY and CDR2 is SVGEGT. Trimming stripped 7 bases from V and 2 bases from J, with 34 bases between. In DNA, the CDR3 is TGTGCCAGCATACGACAGCTCTCAGGCGCTAATAGCCGACCCCACACAGATACGCAGTATTTT. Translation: CASIRQLSGANSRPHTDTQYF.

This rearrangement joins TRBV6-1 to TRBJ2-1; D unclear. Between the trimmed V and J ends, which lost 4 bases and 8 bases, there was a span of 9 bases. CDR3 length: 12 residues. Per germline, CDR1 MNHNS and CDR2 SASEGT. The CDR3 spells CASSAISDEQFF. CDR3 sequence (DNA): TGTGCCAGCAGTGCCATTTCTGATGAGCAGTTCTTC.

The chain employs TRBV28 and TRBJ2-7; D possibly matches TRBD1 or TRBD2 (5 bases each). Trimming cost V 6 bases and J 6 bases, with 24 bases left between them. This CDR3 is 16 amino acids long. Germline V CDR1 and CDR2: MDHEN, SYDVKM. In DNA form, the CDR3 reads TGTGCCAGCAGCCTATTCACGGCAGCGGTAAGGGGCGAGCAGTACTTC. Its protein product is CASSLFTAAVRGEQYF.

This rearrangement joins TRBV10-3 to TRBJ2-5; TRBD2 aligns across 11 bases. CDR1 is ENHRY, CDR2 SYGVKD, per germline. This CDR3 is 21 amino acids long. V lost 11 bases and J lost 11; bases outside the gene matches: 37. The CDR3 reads CAPTSHRGFSGGACEYNEQYF. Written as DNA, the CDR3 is TGTGCCCCGACATCCCACCGGGGGTTTAGCGGGGGGGCGTGTGAGTACAATGAGCAGTACTTC.

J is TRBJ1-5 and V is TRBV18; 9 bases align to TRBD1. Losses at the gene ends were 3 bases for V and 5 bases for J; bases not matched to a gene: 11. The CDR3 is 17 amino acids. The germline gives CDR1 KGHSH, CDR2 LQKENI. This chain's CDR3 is CASSPDGTGKRDQPQHF. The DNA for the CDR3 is TGTGCCAGCTCACCGGATGGGACAGGGAAACGGGATCAGCCCCAGCATTTT.